This T cell receptor beta chain was retrieved from a study of T cells in localized non-small cell lung cancer. This CDR3 comprises 15 residues. Trimming cost V 5 bases and J 0 bases, with 11 bases left between them. Germline CDR1 and CDR2: SGHTA and FQGNSA. Clones were read by immunoSEQ multiplex PCR, and TCRdb kept only the in-frame ones, dropping some. The sample has roughly 35,000 clones; around 93% are singletons. Concerning this clone: Its antigen is not identified.

The study, taken as a whole, reports: A higher density of T cells in blood coincided with extended overall survival. The study detected a median roughly 50 of the top 100 tumor clones in adjacent lung. Heterogeneity remains possible, as sequencing covered one tumor region only.

The chain employs TRBV7-2 and TRBJ1-3; D is undetermined. Sequencing was performed on peripheral blood, taken before any cancer treatment. The sequence came from an older female donor with stage I lung adenocarcinoma. The CDR3 nucleotides read TGTGCCAGCAGCCTTGGACGGAGCTCTGGAAACACCATATATTTT. Encoded protein: CASSLGRSSGNTIYF.